One sample yielded the 23 T cell receptor beta chains listed below, sequenced in a study of regulatory dendritic cells for organ transplantation. Data came from immunoSEQ multiplex PCR; TCRdb stores just in-frame clones and leaves some out. The sample shows 9,500 to 15,000 clones, roughly 60% of them seen only once. CFSE-labeled sorted T cells met regulatory or mature dendritic cells for more than four days. Their target antigens are unknown. Sequences were obtained from naive CD8+ T cells from blood cultured with dendritic cells. Specified subset: CD45RA+ naive T cells. These receptors all stem from a human donor in good health.

There are a few counts of this clone. The chain links TRBV10-3 to TRBJ2-3; TRBD2 matches 9 bases. From germline, CDR1 is ENHRY and CDR2 SYGVKD. CDR3 size: 15 residues. Trimming at V came to 6 bases and at J to 5 bases, leaving 9 bases not matched to a gene. The CDR3, as DNA: TGTGCCATCAGGACTAGCGGACCCCAGGGAGATACGCAGTATTTT. Amino acids: CAIRTSGPQGDTQYF.

This clone showed up just a few times. The chain carries TRBV6-5 and TRBJ2-7; weak D call: TRBD2 (5 bases). Germline assignment: CDR1 MNHEY and CDR2 SVGAGI. Trimming cost V 8 bases and J 3 bases, with 14 bases left between them. The CDR3 consists of 13 residues. In DNA form, the CDR3 reads TGTGCCAGCGAGGGAGTAGGTGGCTACGAGCAGTACTTC. Amino acids: CASEGVGGYEQYF.

J is TRBJ1-1 and V is TRBV6-5; D gene uncertain. The germline CDR1 and CDR2 sequences are MNHEY and SVGAGI. V gave up 0 bases and J gave up 1 base, with 9 bases separating them. This CDR3 has 15 residues. CDR3 region: CASSYSWGANTEAFF. DNA of the CDR3: TGTGCCAGCAGTTACTCGTGGGGAGCGAACACTGAAGCTTTCTTT.

In its sample, this clone was seen a few times. The V and J genes are TRBV10-3 and TRBJ2-7; 9 positions agree with TRBD1. Germline loops: CDR1 ENHRY, CDR2 SYGVKD. V was clipped by 6 bases and J by 3 bases; unmatched bases: 9. CDR3 length: 15 residues. The CDR3 DNA sequence: TGTGCCATCAGGATATGGACAGGGGCCCTCTACGAGCAGTACTTC. Amino acid sequence: CAIRIWTGALYEQYF.

The rearrangement links TRBV27 to TRBJ1-2; TRBD1 aligns across 9 bases. The ends lost 3 bases at V and 7 bases at J; junction bases unmatched: 6. Germline V lookup: CDR1 MNHEY, CDR2 SMNVEV (reference sequence). This CDR3 region has 14 residues. The CDR3 loop reads CASSLTGGSGGYTF. The CDR3 nucleotides are TGTGCCAGCAGTTTGACAGGGGGATCGGGTGGCTACACCTTC.

V is TRBV15 and J is TRBJ1-5; D call uncertain. V lost 0 bases and J 3 bases, leaving 12 bases between the germline ends. CDR1 and CDR2 from the germline V gene are LNHNV and YYDKDF (reference sequence). The CDR3 extends over 16 amino acids. The CDR3 nucleotides are TGTGCCACCAGCAGAGATCCCCCTAGTTACAATCAGCCCCAGCATTTT. Encoded protein: CATSRDPPSYNQPQHF.

This clone was counted a few times. This chain links TRBV27 with TRBJ2-3; 10 bases are a match to TRBD2. The CDR3 runs to 15 residues. In germline, CDR1 is MNHEY, CDR2 SMNVEV (reference sequence). V trimming: 3 bases; J trimming: 4 bases; junction bases outside the gene matches: 4. The CDR3 nucleotides are TGTGCCAGCAGTTTGAGCGGGGGGGGGCCAGATACGCAGTATTTT. Amino acid sequence: CASSLSGGGPDTQYF.

This clone appeared a single time. The gene calls are TRBV25-1 and TRBJ1-2, with 7 bases matching TRBD1. The germline gives CDR1 MGHDK, CDR2 SYGVNS. The trim removed 5 bases at V and 4 bases at J, leaving 10 bases unmatched. The CDR3 loop spans 15 amino acids. This CDR3 is CASSPFGQESYGYTF. DNA for the CDR3: TGTGCCAGCAGTCCATTCGGACAGGAGAGCTATGGCTACACCTTC.

V is TRBV5-1 and J is TRBJ2-5; D possibly corresponds to TRBD2 (7 bases). The V end lost 5 bases, the J end lost 4 bases, and 21 bases lay between the germline ends. This CDR3 is built from 16 residues. CDR1 and CDR2 (germline): SGHRS, YFSETQ. The CDR3 DNA reads TGCGCCAGCAGACAGGACGTACGGGGGGCCAGAGAGACCCAGTACTTC. It specifies CASRQDVRGARETQYF.

The chain carries TRBV5-1 and TRBJ2-4; TRBD1 matches 12 bases. There are 17 residues in the CDR3. The germline CDR1 and CDR2 sequences are SGHRS and YFSETQ. Trimming at V came to 1 base and at J to 2 bases, leaving 4 bases not matched to a gene. This CDR3 is CASSLYGDRGPKNIQYF. In nucleotides, the CDR3 is TGCGCCAGCAGCTTGTATGGGGACAGGGGGCCCAAAAACATTCAGTACTTC.

The chain couples TRBV7-2 to TRBJ2-5; 10 bases fit TRBD2. From germline, CDR1 is SGHTA and CDR2 FQGNSA. Trimming cost V 4 bases and J 3 bases; bases outside gene matches: 2. This CDR3 contains 14 residues. CDR3 DNA sequence: TGTGCCAGCAGCTCAGGGACTAGCGAAGAGACCCAGTACTTC. Protein product: CASSSGTSEETQYF.

The chain recombines TRBV19 with TRBJ1-1, with D perhaps TRBD1 (5 bases). The CDR3 is 13 residues long. V was pared by 3 bases and J by 4 bases, with 9 bases between. Germline V CDR1 and CDR2: LNHDA, SQIVND (reference sequence). The CDR3 protein is CASSMVGGTEAFF. For the CDR3, the DNA is TGTGCCAGTAGTATGGTGGGGGGCACTGAAGCTTTCTTT. Based on the CDR3 plus reference TRBV19 and TRBJ1-1, the full variable domain is DGGITQSPKYLFRKEGQNVTLSCEQNLNHDAMYWYRQDPGQGLRLIYYSQIVNDFQKGDIAEGYSVSREKKESFPLTVTSAQKNPTAFYLCASSMVGGTEAFFGQGTRLTVV.

This clone was seen only a few times. The chain recombines TRBV7-6 with TRBJ2-3, with TRBD1 matching 10 bases. This CDR3 comprises 16 residues. Germline V gene data show CDR1 as SGHVS and CDR2 as FNYEAQ. The V segment lost 5 bases and the J segment 3 bases; nucleotides outside the gene matches: 8. The CDR3 DNA sequence: TGTGCCAGCAGCCGAGTGACAGGGGGCTTAACAGATACGCAGTATTTT. It translates to CASSRVTGGLTDTQYF.

By sample share, this clone is medium-sized. The chain couples TRBV9 to TRBJ1-2; 9 nucleotides align to TRBD1. CDR1 is SGDLS, CDR2 YYNGEE, per germline. The ends lost 2 bases at V and 6 bases at J; junction bases unmatched: 2. CDR3 length: 13 residues. CDR3 nucleotide sequence: TGTGCCAGCAGCGTCCGGGACAGGGATGGCTACACCTTC. Encoded protein: CASSVRDRDGYTF.

This chain uses TRBV7-2 with TRBJ2-7, with a tentative D call TRBD1 (6 bases). Germline V lookup: CDR1 SGHTA, CDR2 FQGNSA. Trimming pared 2 bases from V and 6 bases from J, leaving 8 bases between. The CDR3 has 12 amino acids. The CDR3, as DNA: TGTGCCAGCAGCTTATACAGGGCCGAGCAGTACTTC. It yields the protein CASSLYRAEQYF.

V is TRBV19 and J is TRBJ2-7, with 7 bases that match TRBD2. Germline CDR1 is LNHDA and CDR2 is SQIVND (reference sequence). With V trimmed by 3 bases and J by 6 bases, 5 bases remained unmatched. The CDR3 has 13 residues. The CDR3 loop is CASSIGRPSEQYF. The DNA for the CDR3 is TGTGCCAGTAGTATCGGGAGGCCATCCGAGCAGTACTTC.

This chain links TRBV15 with TRBJ1-2; 7 nucleotides line up with TRBD1. V dropped 5 bases and J dropped 4; count of bases not matched to a gene: 4. CDR3 length: 13 amino acids. Germline CDR1 is LNHNV and CDR2 is YYDKDF (reference sequence). CDR3 coding DNA: TGTGCCACCAGCGGAGGGGGCTTCTATGGCTACACCTTC. Translated: CATSGGGFYGYTF. The full variable domain, its missing parts supplied by reference TRBV15 and TRBJ1-2, is DAMVIQNPRYQVTQFGKPVTLSCSQTLNHNVMYWYQQKSSQAPKLLFHYYDKDFNNEADTPDNFQSRRPNTSFCFLDIRSPGLGDTAMYLCATSGGGFYGYTFGSGTRLTVV.

For this clone: Compared with germline, one end of the junction differs, possibly owing to a read error. Other DNA sequences in the sample encode the same CDR3. The chain is built from TRBV29-1 and TRBJ2-7, with 7 bases that match TRBD1. Germline CDR1 reads SQVTM; CDR2 reads ANQGSEA. The CDR3 consists of 12 residues. In DNA, the CDR3 is TGCAGCGTTCAACAGGGGCCCTACGAGCAGTATTTC. This sequence encodes CSVQQGPYEQYF.

CDR3 bases: TGTGCCAGCAGCACCCGACAGGGGGCTTCCTACGAGCAGTACTTC. This encodes CASSTRQGASYEQYF. This chain connects TRBV11-3 to TRBJ2-7; 10 nucleotides match TRBD1. The V gene end was trimmed by 5 bases and the J gene end by 1 base; junction bases not matched to a gene: 5. CDR1 and CDR2 (germline): SGHNT, YENEEA. CDR3 length equals 15 residues.

The chain couples TRBV7-9 to TRBJ1-2; unclear D gene. Germline V lookup: CDR1 SEHNR, CDR2 FQNEAQ (reference sequence). V shed 7 bases and J shed 6 bases, with 15 bases lying between them. The CDR3 length is 13 residues. CDR3 protein: CASTIAVGNGYTF. The CDR3 nucleotides read TGTGCCAGCACCATCGCGGTGGGTAATGGCTACACCTTC.

This rearrangement joins TRBV19 to TRBJ2-1; possibly TRBD2 for D (6 bases). This CDR3 has 13 residues. V dropped 2 bases and J dropped 7 bases, with 9 bases sitting between them. From germline, CDR1 is LNHDA and CDR2 SQIVND (reference sequence). CDR3 sequence: CASSIKGGNEQFF. As DNA, the CDR3 is TGTGCCAGTAGTATAAAGGGAGGAAATGAGCAGTTCTTC.

This clone was found a few times. V is TRBV7-6 and J is TRBJ2-2; 7 bases agree with TRBD2. The CDR3 totals 15 residues. Germline lookup yields CDR1 SGHVS and CDR2 FNYEAQ. Trimming took 6 bases from V and 4 from J; bases not matched to a gene: 8. The CDR3 bases are TGTGCCAGCAGTCACTTGGGGGGGGTCACCGGGGAGCTGTTTTTT. Translated, it gives CASSHLGGVTGELFF.

The V gene is TRBV2, the J gene TRBJ1-4; possibly TRBD1 for D (6 bases). Germline-derived CDR1 and CDR2 are SNHLY and FYNNEI. V gave up 4 bases and J gave up 0 bases, with 6 bases separating them. This CDR3 is 14 amino acids long. The DNA for the CDR3 is TGTGCCAGCAGTGGGACAGCAACTAATGAAAAACTGTTTTTT. This encodes CASSGTATNEKLFF.